This TCR beta chain was captured by sequencing in a study of CD8+CD57+ T cells in acquired aplastic anemia. Study-level information: On average, sorted CD4+ and CD8+ cells gave 3.2 ug of DNA. General study results and limits: Controls did not differ significantly from patients in CD8+ Simpson's diversity. The study identified twenty-nine CD8+ CDR3 sequences shared by patients and controls.

This clonotype was recorded at least ten times. Its target is not known. Sequencing involved patients with CD8+CD57+ cell expansion previously shown by flow cytometry. The study sampled blood from patients who had received no therapy. Genomic DNA provided the template from which TCR beta VDJ and CDR3 profiles were obtained. TCRdb passed the reads through MiXCR, listing each CDR3 protein once. The sample yields about 250,000 distinct CDR3 sequences, about 44% seen once. The V and J ends lost 2 bases and 2 bases respectively, with 12 bases between them. The CDR3 is 14 amino acids. Germline V gene lookup returns CDR1 DFQATT and CDR2 SNEGSKA (reference sequence).

The clonotype comes from a human donor with aplastic anemia. The specimen sequenced was sorted CD4+, CD8+, or CD8+CD57+ T cells (not recorded which) from PBMCs. The V gene is TRBV20-1, the J gene TRBJ1-1, with D possibly TRBD1 on 6 matching bases. CDR3 in DNA: TGCAGTGCTAGACTGGGGGCGCGAAACACTGAAGCTTTCTTT. Translation gives CSARLGARNTEAFF.